The T cell receptor (beta chain) under discussion was sequenced for a study of neurological immune-mediated disorders. This clonotype appeared a single time. At one end, the junction sequence differs from germline, possibly due to a read error. Synthesis of cDNA used 5'RACE (with 10-nucleotide random UMIs). TCRdb re-analysed the 5' RACE reads in MiXCR, keeping a single row per CDR3 protein. This repertoire shows approximately 50,000 distinct CDR3 sequences, 7% to 9% found once; its top ten account for 1.5% to 2%. As for time point: longitudinal time-point 3. The CDR3 extends over 15 amino acids. Germline assignment: CDR1 MNHEY and CDR2 SVGEGT.

This receptor was obtained from a middle-aged woman in good health. What was sequenced was PBMCs. This chain joins TRBV6-2 or TRBV6-3 and TRBJ2-3; no firm D call. The CDR3 loop reads CSSFSGRSITDTQYF. DNA of the CDR3: TGTTCCAGCTTTAGTGGGCGATCCATCACAGATACGCAGTATTTT.